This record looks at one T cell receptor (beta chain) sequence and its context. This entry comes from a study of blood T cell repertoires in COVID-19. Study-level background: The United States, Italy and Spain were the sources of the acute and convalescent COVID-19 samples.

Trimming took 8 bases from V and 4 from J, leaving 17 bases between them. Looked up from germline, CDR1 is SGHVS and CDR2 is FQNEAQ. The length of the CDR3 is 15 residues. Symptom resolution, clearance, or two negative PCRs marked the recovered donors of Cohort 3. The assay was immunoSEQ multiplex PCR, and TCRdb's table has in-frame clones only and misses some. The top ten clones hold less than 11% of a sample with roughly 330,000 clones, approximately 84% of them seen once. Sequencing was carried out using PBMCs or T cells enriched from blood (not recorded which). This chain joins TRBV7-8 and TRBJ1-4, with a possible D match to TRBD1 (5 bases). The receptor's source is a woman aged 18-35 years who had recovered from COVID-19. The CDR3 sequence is CASGSGGTDNEKLFF. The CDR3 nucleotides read TGTGCCAGCGGCTCGGGAGGGACGGATAATGAAAAACTGTTTTTT.